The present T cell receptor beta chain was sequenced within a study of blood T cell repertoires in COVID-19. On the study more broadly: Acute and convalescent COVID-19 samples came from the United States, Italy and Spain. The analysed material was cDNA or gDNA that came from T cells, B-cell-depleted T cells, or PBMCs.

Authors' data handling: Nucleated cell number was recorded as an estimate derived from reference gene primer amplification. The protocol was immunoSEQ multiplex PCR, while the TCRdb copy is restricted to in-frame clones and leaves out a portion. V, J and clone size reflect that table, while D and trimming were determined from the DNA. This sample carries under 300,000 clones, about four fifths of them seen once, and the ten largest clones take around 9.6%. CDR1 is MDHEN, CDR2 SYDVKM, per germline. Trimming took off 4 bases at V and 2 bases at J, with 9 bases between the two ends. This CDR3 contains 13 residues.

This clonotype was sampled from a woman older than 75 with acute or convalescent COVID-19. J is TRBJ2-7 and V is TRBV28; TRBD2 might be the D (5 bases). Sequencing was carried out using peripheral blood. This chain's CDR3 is CASSSRGTYEQYF. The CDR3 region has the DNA TGTGCCAGCAGTTCTCGGGGTACCTACGAGCAGTACTTC.